These T cell receptor beta chains were read from a single sample in a study of beta chain features in type 1 diabetes. The protocol was immunoSEQ multiplex PCR, while the TCRdb copy is restricted to in-frame clones and leaves out a portion. The sample comprises fewer than 350,000 clones, about 15% of which are singletons, and 0.015% to 0.019% rests with the top ten. The specimen was naive CD4+ T cells from blood. The source is a man aged 18 to 30 with type 1 diabetes. Each CDR3 is given with its conserved first and last residue.

CDR3 | J | V
CASSILDRLTPLHF | TRBJ1-6 | TRBV19
CASSLSIAGPIREKLFF | TRBJ1-4 | TRBV5-1
CASSLGPSGGPRVGQYF | TRBJ2-5 | TRBV7-8
CAISGTSGGQNEQFF | TRBJ2-1 | TRBV10-3
CASRRPQGGNQPQHF | TRBJ1-5 | TRBV28
CASSHATGKKGYGYTF | TRBJ1-2 | TRBV4-3
CSVKTTGPYSGNTIYF | TRBJ1-3 | TRBV29-1
CASSLLGTNTGELFF | TRBJ2-2 | TRBV7-9
CAWSRDSVTGELFF | TRBJ2-2 | TRBV30
CATSLRATNEKLFF | TRBJ1-4 | TRBV15
CASSTTGTDTQYF | TRBJ2-3 | TRBV5-1
CASSLLNTGELFF | TRBJ2-2 | TRBV5-1
CATSRMGQEINTIYF | TRBJ1-3 | TRBV15
CAWHIPGTTAYEQYF | TRBJ2-7 | TRBV30
CASSFQRGQETQYF | TRBJ2-5 | TRBV7-2
CASSSEGTYGYTF | TRBJ1-2 | TRBV6-6
CASSAQRGNTDTQYF | TRBJ2-3 | TRBV2
CASSYQGGTEAFF | TRBJ1-1 | TRBV6-5
CASSFGQGFYNEQFF | TRBJ2-1 | TRBV28
CASSPRQMNTEAFF | TRBJ1-1 | TRBV18
CASSLVAGTPDNEQFF | TRBJ2-1 | TRBV7-9
CAWRSGPKHTGELFF | TRBJ2-2 | TRBV30
CASSPGTMAYGYTF | TRBJ1-2 | TRBV18
CAWSRDTLNIQYF | TRBJ2-4 | TRBV30
CAWGGGGYNEQFF | TRBJ2-1 | TRBV30
CASSPAQVDGYTF | TRBJ1-2 | TRBV7-9
CASSSQGSNTGELFF | TRBJ2-2 | TRBV28
CASSYLTSVTETQYF | TRBJ2-5 | TRBV6-5